This entry lists 4 T cell receptor beta chains sequenced from one sample in a study of blood T cell repertoires in COVID-19. Repertoires were generated with immunoSEQ multiplex PCR, while TCRdb's copy carries only in-frame clones and drops some. The repertoire holds about 180,000 clones, with about four fifths as singletons. Specimen: peripheral blood. The source is a woman aged 70-85 years with COVID-19, enrolled during active disease.

The chain carries TRBV9 and TRBJ2-3; the match to TRBD2 covers 7 bases. In germline, CDR1 is SGDLS, CDR2 YYNGEE. The CDR3 is 16 amino acids. V shed 2 bases, J shed 2 bases, and the junction held 8 bases outside the gene matches. CDR3 amino acids: CASSVSLGGNTDTQYF. In DNA, the CDR3 is TGTGCCAGCAGCGTCAGCCTCGGGGGGAACACAGATACGCAGTATTTT.

The rearrangement uses TRBV19 and TRBJ2-1; 11 nucleotides match TRBD2. Germline CDR1 is LNHDA and CDR2 is SQIVND (reference sequence). This CDR3 contains 15 residues. Trimming removed 6 bases from V and 9 bases from J; junction bases left unmatched: 10. The CDR3: CASRTLAGASGEQFF. In DNA form, the CDR3 reads TGTGCCAGTAGAACACTAGCGGGAGCGTCAGGTGAGCAGTTCTTC. Variable domain in full (rest from reference TRBV19 and TRBJ2-1): DGGITQSPKYLFRKEGQNVTLSCEQNLNHDAMYWYRQDPGQGLRLIYYSQIVNDFQKGDIAEGYSVSREKKESFPLTVTSAQKNPTAFYLCASRTLAGASGEQFFGPGTRLTVL.

This clone was recorded a few times. V usage is TRBV7-2 and J usage is TRBJ1-4; 9 bases match TRBD1. Losses at the gene ends were 5 bases for V and 0 bases for J; bases not matched to a gene: 13. The CDR3 has 19 residues. The germline V gene has CDR1 SGHTA and CDR2 FQGNSA. Written as DNA, the CDR3 is TGTGCCAGCAGCCGTCGTAGGGGACAGGGTGCAGCAACTAATGAAAAACTGTTTTTT. It encodes CASSRRRGQGAATNEKLFF.

The chain uses TRBV19 and TRBJ1-5; 8 bases align to TRBD1. Trimming at V came to 5 bases and at J to 12 bases, leaving 15 bases not matched to a gene. The germline CDR1 and CDR2 sequences are LNHDA and SQIVND (reference sequence). The CDR3 is made up of 15 amino acids. The CDR3 region is CASSGRDRSIDIQHF. CDR3 in DNA: TGTGCCAGTAGTGGCCGGGACAGGTCTATCGATATCCAGCATTTT.